The 22 T cell receptor beta chains presented below share a single source sample, sequenced in a study of read filtering for tumor transcriptome and immune sequencing. Molecular barcoded adaptors covering alpha/delta and beta/gamma chains were used on approximately 440 ng RNA. TCRdb independently ran MiXCR on the reads; one entry per CDR3 protein. The sample contains approximately 5,000 distinct CDR3 sequences, around 21% of which appear only once. The sequencing sample was made of a population of CD138-negative cells sorted from bone marrow. All receptors come from a donor at least 40 years old with multiple myeloma.

This clonotype was seen only a few times. The germline gene is not matched at one end of the junction; a read error may be the cause. The chain couples TRBV10-2 to TRBJ1-1, with D unclear. Germline CDR1 and CDR2: WSHSY and SAAADI. CDR3 length equals 14 residues. The CDR3 region is CASSEDGMSTGAFF. The CDR3 bases are TGCGCCAGCAGTGAGGACGGGATGAGCACTGGAGCTTTCTTT.

Relative to its sample, this clonotype is medium-sized (0.01 to 0.1%). The chain joins TRBV10-1 to TRBJ2-5, with TRBD2 identical over 7 bases. The CDR3 totals 14 residues. The V gene end was trimmed by 3 bases and the J gene end by 5 bases; junction bases not matched to a gene: 6. From germline, CDR1 is WNHNN and CDR2 SYGVQD (reference sequence). CDR3 amino acids: CASSEAGSEETQYF. The CDR3 DNA reads as TGCGCCAGCAGTGAAGCGGGGTCAGAGGAGACCCAGTACTTC.

This clonotype is medium-sized (0.01 to 0.1%). The chain uses TRBV7-2 and TRBJ2-1; 13 nucleotides line up with TRBD2. The J segment lost 8 bases and the V segment lost 4 bases, leaving 2 bases of the junction unmatched. This CDR3 is 14 amino acids long. Germline assignment: CDR1 SGHTA and CDR2 FQGNSA. CDR3 amino acids: CASSWTSGSHEQFF. The CDR3 nucleotides read TGTGCCAGCAGCTGGACTAGCGGGAGTCATGAGCAGTTCTTC.

This clonotype is medium-sized by share. This sequence joins TRBV4-1 and TRBJ1-6; maybe TRBD1 (6 bases). V gave up 0 bases and J gave up 7 bases, with 10 bases separating them. Germline V lookup: CDR1 MGHRA, CDR2 YSYEKL. The length of the CDR3 is 15 residues. CDR3 protein: CASSQDTGMNSPLHF. Here the CDR3 DNA reads TGCGCCAGCAGCCAAGATACAGGGATGAATTCACCCCTCCACTTT.

This clonotype was detected many times. A much larger clone differs by one base, so this may be a read error. This chain joins TRBV5-4 and TRBJ2-5; TRBD2 is a possible D gene (5 bases). Germline V gives CDR1 SGHNT, CDR2 YYREEE (reference sequence). This CDR3 comprises 13 residues. Trimming left V 0 bases short and J 6 bases short, with 9 bases between. The CDR3 spells CASSLAREKTQYF. CDR3 sequence (DNA): TGTGCCAGCAGCTTGGCCCGGGAAAAGACCCAGTACTTC.

Regarding this clonotype: The junction shows a germline mismatch at one end, possibly a read error. The V and J genes are TRBV7-9 and TRBJ2-7; D is perhaps TRBD1 or TRBD2 (5 bases each). Germline V lookup: CDR1 SEHNR, CDR2 FQNEAQ (reference sequence). The CDR3 sequence is 14 residues long. The CDR3 DNA reads TGTGCTAGCAGGTCCGGGACGGTTCCTAGAGAGCAGTACTTC. Amino acid sequence: CASRSGTVPREQYF.

The table lists this clonotype with many counts. The V call is TRBV7-3, the J call TRBJ2-1; D unclear. Trimming pared 0 bases from V and 7 bases from J, leaving 10 bases between. Germline values: CDR1 SGHTA, CDR2 FQGTGA. The CDR3 contains 14 residues. CDR3 nucleotides: TGTGCCAGCAGCTTAACTGAGTATTCAAATGAGCAGTTCTTC. This codes for CASSLTEYSNEQFF.

This clonotype is medium-sized in the sample. This chain uses TRBV5-1 with TRBJ2-7, with 9 bases matching TRBD2. The germline CDR1 and CDR2 sequences are SGHRS and YFSETQ. Trimming took 4 bases from V and 1 from J; bases not matched to a gene: 6. The CDR3 covers 15 residues. CDR3 protein: CASSPSGLASYEQYF. CDR3 sequence (DNA): TGCGCCAGCAGCCCCTCTGGACTAGCGTCCTACGAGCAGTACTTC.

Sample share makes this clonotype large. The CDR3 bases are TGTGCCAGCTTGACGGGACAGAGCTCCTACAATGAGCAGTTCTTC. It codes for CASLTGQSSYNEQFF. The V and J genes are TRBV6-2 or TRBV6-3 and TRBJ2-1, with 7 bases fitting TRBD1. V shed 8 bases, J shed 0 bases, and the junction held 7 bases outside the gene matches. Germline assignment: CDR1 MNHEY and CDR2 SVGEGT. CDR3 length: 15 amino acids.

This clonotype qualifies as medium-sized. The chain couples TRBV2 to TRBJ1-5; D not resolved. The CDR3 sequence is 14 residues long. V lost 6 bases, J lost 4 bases, and 13 bases lay in between. The germline V gene encodes CDR1 SNHLY and CDR2 FYNNEI. The CDR3 protein is CASSLGMLNQPQHF. Here the CDR3 DNA reads TGTGCCAGCAGCTTAGGGATGCTGAATCAGCCCCAGCATTTT.

This clonotype showed up just once. A far larger clone is one nucleotide away, so this likely arose from a read error. The chain couples TRBV5-1 to TRBJ1-4; 8 positions agree with TRBD2. The better agreement between TRBJ2-3 and the DNA end casts doubt on the J call. This CDR3 is 15 amino acids long. Germline CDR1 is SGHRS and CDR2 is YFSETQ. In DNA form, the CDR3 reads TGCGCCAGCAGCTACGATAGCGGGGACCCAGATACGCAGTATTTT. Translated: CASSYDSGDPDTQYF.

This clonotype ranks as medium-sized. V and J are TRBV6-5 and TRBJ2-3; D is undetermined. Trimming removed 6 bases at V and 4 bases at J, with 5 bases between. The CDR3 is made up of 11 amino acids. Germline V lookup: CDR1 MNHEY, CDR2 SVGAGI. The CDR3 here is CASSDSDTQYF. The DNA for the CDR3 is TGTGCCAGCAGCGACTCAGATACGCAGTATTTT.

With regard to this clonotype: Just one base apart from a much larger clone, this may be a read error. J is TRBJ2-7 and V is TRBV19; 11 bases are shared with TRBD2. Germline V CDR1 and CDR2: LNHDA, SQIVND (reference sequence). The V gene end was trimmed by 5 bases and the J gene end by 6 bases; junction bases not matched to a gene: 3. This CDR3 is 13 amino acids long. This CDR3 is CASSLGTSGEQYF. The CDR3 bases are TGTGCCAGTAGTCTTGGGACTAGCGGCGAGCAGTACTTC.

In this sample, this clonotype turned up many times. The chain combines TRBV5-4 with TRBJ2-3; possibly TRBD2 for D (5 bases). V lost 6 bases, J lost 0 bases, and 17 bases lay in between. The CDR3 runs 16 residues. From germline, CDR1 is SGHNT and CDR2 YYREEE (reference sequence). The CDR3 loop reads CASNHGGGRSTDTQYF. The CDR3 DNA follows: TGTGCCAGCAACCATGGAGGCGGCCGTAGCACAGATACGCAGTATTTT.

This clonotype was counted between two and nine times. Germline and junction disagree at one end, which may indicate a read error. The chain has TRBV5-8 and TRBJ2-1; TRBD1 matches 8 bases. This CDR3 spans 15 amino acids. Germline CDR1 is SGHTS and CDR2 is YDEGEE. This chain's CDR3 is CASKDRDRTYNEQFF. As DNA, the CDR3 is TGCGCCAGCAAGGATCGGGACAGGACATACAATGAGCAGTTCTTC.

Turning to this clonotype: This may be a read error: a much more frequent sequence differs by one nucleotide. This chain uses TRBV9 with TRBJ2-2, with D possibly called TRBD1 or TRBD2 (6 bases each). This CDR3 is 16 amino acids long. V lost 4 bases and J 1 base, leaving 14 bases between the germline ends. The germline CDR1 and CDR2 sequences are SGDLS and YYNGEE. The CDR3 spells CASSRGEEWNTGELFF. CDR3 bases: TGTGCCAGCAGCAGGGGGGAAGAGTGGAACACCGGGGAGCTGTTTTTT.

About this clonotype: A junction boundary mismatches the germline segment, possibly from a read error. The genes are TRBV20-1 and TRBJ2-1; D is undetermined. Germline lookup yields CDR1 DFQATT and CDR2 SNEGSKA (reference sequence). The CDR3 extends over 15 amino acids. CDR3 in amino acids: CSARDLGKGNNGQFF. CDR3 nucleotides: TGCAGTGCTAGAGACCTTGGGAAGGGAAACAATGGGCAGTTCTTC.

In its sample, this clonotype is medium-sized. The CDR3 loop reads CASSRTSYKYEQYF. The CDR3, as DNA: TGTGCCAGCAGCCGGACTAGCTACAAATACGAGCAGTACTTC. The chain recombines TRBV7-2 with TRBJ2-7, with 8 bases that match TRBD2. The CDR3 contains 14 residues. The V gene end was trimmed by 5 bases and the J gene end by 4 bases; junction bases not matched to a gene: 7. Germline loops: CDR1 SGHTA, CDR2 FQGNSA.

Relative to its sample, this clonotype is medium-sized. This rearrangement joins TRBV7-2 to TRBJ2-7, with D perhaps TRBD2 (6 bases). Germline V gene sequence: CDR1 SGHTA, CDR2 FQGNSA. V was shortened by 5 bases and J by 6 bases, with 11 bases between the two germline ends. The length of the CDR3 is 12 residues. The CDR3 region is CASSPGVGEQYF. The CDR3 nucleotides read TGTGCCAGCAGCCCGGGGGTTGGCGAGCAGTACTTC.

This chain links TRBV20-1 with TRBJ2-1; weak D call: TRBD2 (5 bases). This CDR3 has 14 amino acids. Germline V gene data show CDR1 as DFQATT and CDR2 as SNEGSKA (reference sequence). The germline V and J ends were trimmed by 4 bases and 4 bases, with 14 bases remaining between them. The CDR3 sequence: CSATGGPAYNEQFF. The CDR3 DNA is TGCAGTGCTACAGGAGGTCCTGCTTACAATGAGCAGTTCTTC.

Comment on this clonotype: No conserved phenylalanine or tryptophan ends this CDR3, so it is likely a read error. It is unclear where the CDR3 begins or ends on the DNA, so no DNA is shown, and the CDR3 is as TCRdb lists it. V is TRBV4-2 and J is TRBJ2-1. Both ends counted, the CDR3 spans 16 residues. CDR1 is LGHNA and CDR2 is YNFKEQ in the germline V gene. This CDR3 is CASSHDSGRSYNEQIC.

This clonotype came up a few times. Because it lacks the conserved phenylalanine or tryptophan at the end, this CDR3 is likely a read error. It is unclear where the CDR3 begins or ends on the DNA, so no DNA is shown, and the CDR3 is as TCRdb lists it. The J gene is TRBJ2-1, the V gene TRBV27. In germline, CDR1 is MNHEY, CDR2 SMNVEV (reference sequence). The CDR3 is 13 amino acids in total, end residues counted. The CDR3: CASSSHPNNEQIC.